These 13 T cell receptor beta chains originate from one sample sequenced in a study of blood T cell repertoires in COVID-19 (dated by TCRdb to the early 2020s). Libraries were made using the immunoSEQ multiplex PCR assay. In its TCRdb copy, this immuneACCESS table keeps in-frame sequences only and misses some clones. Where compared with another copy, unresolved V genes explain less than half of these, and the others have no known cause. The sample profile shows approximately 210,000 clones; around 82% of them were found once. The top ten hold around 16% of the sample. Sequences were obtained from PBMCs or T cells enriched from blood (not recorded which). Source of these receptors: a woman aged 50 to 65 with acute COVID-19.

The chain carries TRBV28 and TRBJ1-6, with D possibly matching TRBD1 (5 bases). Germline V CDR1 and CDR2: MDHEN, SYDVKM. Trimming removed 4 bases at V and 0 bases at J, with 13 bases between. The CDR3 is 17 residues long. The CDR3 spells CASSSDGGSSYNSPLHF. In DNA form, the CDR3 reads TGTGCCAGCAGTTCAGACGGGGGTAGCTCCTATAATTCACCCCTCCACTTT.

The rearrangement uses TRBV5-1 and TRBJ2-2; no reliable D call. The V end was cut by 0 bases, the J end by 8 bases, with 11 bases between. CDR1 and CDR2 from the germline V gene are SGHRS and YFSETQ. The CDR3 runs 14 residues. The CDR3 is CASSLDLLSGELFF. As DNA, the CDR3 is TGCGCCAGCAGCTTGGACCTACTGAGTGGGGAGCTGTTTTTT.

The gene calls are TRBV10-3 and TRBJ2-3; tentative D call: TRBD2 (7 bases). The CDR3 has 13 amino acids. Trimming took off 7 bases at V and 6 bases at J, with 14 bases between the two ends. The germline gives CDR1 ENHRY, CDR2 SYGVKD. CDR3 coding DNA: TGTGCCATCAAACCGGGGGGCCCGGATACGCAGTATTTT. Amino acid sequence: CAIKPGGPDTQYF.

The rearrangement links TRBV15 to TRBJ2-3; 7 positions match TRBD1. CDR1 and CDR2 from the germline V gene are LNHNV and YYDKDF (reference sequence). After removal of 6 bases from V and 1 base from J, the junction contained 1 base not matched to a gene. The CDR3 covers 13 residues. In nucleotides, the CDR3 is TGTGCCACCAGAGGACAGGGCACAGATACGCAGTATTTT. Translating gives CATRGQGTDTQYF.

This chain links TRBV19 with TRBJ1-3; D remains unclear. V lost 4 bases to trimming and J lost 2 bases, with 12 bases between them. Germline lookup yields CDR1 LNHDA and CDR2 SQIVND (reference sequence). The CDR3 has 15 amino acids. The CDR3 DNA follows: TGTGCCAGTAGTAAGGACGGGAAAACTGGAAACACCATATATTTT. Protein product: CASSKDGKTGNTIYF.

This clone has only a few counts. This rearrangement joins TRBV7-2 to TRBJ1-2; no definite D call. The CDR3 loop spans 13 amino acids. Trimming took off 5 bases at V and 2 bases at J, with 9 bases between the two ends. Looked up from germline, CDR1 is SGHTA and CDR2 is FQGNSA. The CDR3 nucleotides are TGTGCCAGCAGCCCGGGAAAAAACTATGGCTACACCTTC. Translated, it gives CASSPGKNYGYTF.

This chain uses TRBV3-1 (or the pseudogene TRBV3-2) with TRBJ1-4; D may be TRBD1 (6 bases). The V end lost 5 bases, the J end lost 7 bases, and 17 bases lay between the germline ends. Germline V gene lookup returns CDR1 LGHDT and CDR2 YNNKEL (reference sequence). CDR3 length equals 15 residues. CDR3 nucleotide sequence: TGTGCCAGCAGCAACCCGGGGGGCTTGGGTGAAAAACTGTTTTTT. It translates to CASSNPGGLGEKLFF.

This chain uses TRBV6-1 with TRBJ1-1; D is ambiguous. V was pared by 2 bases and J by 0 bases, with 4 bases between. The CDR3 loop spans 13 amino acids. CDR1 is MNHNS and CDR2 is SASEGT in the germline V gene. CDR3 sequence: CASSEQLNTEAFF. CDR3 DNA: TGTGCCAGCAGTGAACAGTTGAACACTGAAGCTTTCTTT.

This clone occurred a few times. V gene TRBV28 combines with J gene TRBJ1-3; 8 nucleotides align to TRBD1. The V and J ends lost 6 bases and 2 bases, in that order; junction bases with no gene match: 3. The CDR3 has 14 amino acids. Germline assignment: CDR1 MDHEN and CDR2 SYDVKM. Written as DNA, the CDR3 is TGTGCCAGCAGCCCGGACAGGGCTGGAAACACCATATATTTT. Amino acid sequence: CASSPDRAGNTIYF.

Written as DNA, the CDR3 is TGCGCCAGCGCCGACGAGCCGACTAGCGATATATACAATGAGCAGTTCTTC. Residues: CASADEPTSDIYNEQFF. The gene calls are TRBV5-1 and TRBJ2-1; 8 nucleotides agree with TRBD2. Germline V gives CDR1 SGHRS, CDR2 YFSETQ. This CDR3 contains 17 residues. V gave up 7 bases and J gave up 4 bases; unmatched junction bases: 16.

This clone was observed many times. The chain carries TRBV7-9 and TRBJ1-5, with 7 bases matching TRBD1. V shed 4 bases and J 9 bases; nucleotides not matched to a gene: 12. The CDR3 consists of 15 residues. Per the germline V gene, CDR1 is SEHNR and CDR2 is FQNEAQ (reference sequence). CDR3 amino acids: CASSSLQGLLGPQHF. The DNA for the CDR3 is TGTGCCAGCAGCTCGTTACAGGGGTTATTAGGGCCCCAGCATTTT.

The gene calls are TRBV11-2 and TRBJ1-6, with D unclear. The length of the CDR3 is 18 residues. The germline V and J ends were trimmed by 1 base and 5 bases, with 18 bases remaining between them. Germline V lookup: CDR1 SGHAT, CDR2 FQNNGV. CDR3 region: CASSLGPPGQVNNSPLHF. Written as DNA, the CDR3 is TGTGCCAGCAGCTTAGGACCCCCCGGTCAGGTTAATAATTCACCCCTCCACTTT.

This clone showed up just a few times. This chain connects TRBV28 to TRBJ1-4; TRBD1 matches 8 bases. This CDR3 has 15 amino acids. The V gene's germline CDR1 is MDHEN and CDR2 SYDVKM. V shed 6 bases and J 8 bases; nucleotides not matched to a gene: 11. The CDR3 is CASRTQGARGEKLFF. CDR3 sequence (DNA): TGTGCCAGCAGGACTCAGGGGGCTCGAGGGGAAAAACTGTTTTTT. Variable domain in full (rest from reference TRBV28 and TRBJ1-4): DVKVTQSSRYLVKRTGEKVFLECVQDMDHENMFWYRQDPGLGLRLIYFSYDVKMKEKGDIPEGYSVSREKKERFSLILESASTNQTSMYLCASRTQGARGEKLFFGSGTQLSVL.